Below are 23 T cell receptor beta chains sequenced from a single sample in a study of cytomegalovirus exposure and HLA in healthy donors (dated by TCRdb to 2015 to 2018). Receptors were amplified or captured by the immunoSEQ multiplex PCR assay. The multiplex PCR relied on a mix of 60 forward primers for TCR Vbeta segments and 13 reverse primers for TCR Jbeta segments. The source is immuneACCESS, and TCRdb retained only in-frame sequences with V and J called. Part of the clones is not carried over; for the studies checked, unresolved V genes explain less than half of this, and the remainder is unexplained. This sample's clone table shows 70,000 to 75,000 clones. Of the sample, around 3.8% is held by the ten largest clones. Source material: PBMCs. The receptors come from a female donor in good health and CMV-seropositive.

The V call is TRBV7-8, the J call TRBJ2-7, with a weak D call TRBD1 (6 bases). The CDR3 is 13 amino acids. Deletions cut 10 bases from V and 0 bases from J, with 13 bases between. Germline values: CDR1 SGHVS, CDR2 FQNEAQ. Here the CDR3 reads CATGAPGSYEQYF. CDR3 DNA sequence: TGTGCCACAGGGGCCCCGGGCTCCTACGAGCAGTACTTC.

V gene TRBV6-5 combines with J gene TRBJ2-7, with 8 bases that match TRBD1. Germline V gene sequence: CDR1 MNHEY, CDR2 SVGAGI. Losses at the gene ends were 5 bases for V and 2 bases for J; bases not matched to a gene: 5. The CDR3 loop spans 14 amino acids. CDR3 region: CASSNGQGPYEQYF. The CDR3, as DNA: TGTGCCAGCAGTAACGGACAGGGACCCTACGAGCAGTACTTC.

The chain recombines TRBV29-1 with TRBJ2-7, with a weak D call TRBD1 (6 bases). The CDR3 contains 14 residues. Germline V gene lookup returns CDR1 SQVTM and CDR2 ANQGSEA. Trimming shortened V by 7 bases and J by 4 bases, and 20 bases separated the two germline ends. DNA for the CDR3: TGCAGCGCTGTCCAGGACAGAAATAGTTACGAGCAGTACTTC. Translation: CSAVQDRNSYEQYF.

V is TRBV2 and J is TRBJ2-7; 7 bases fit TRBD1. The CDR3 runs 15 residues. The germline gives CDR1 SNHLY, CDR2 FYNNEI. With V trimmed by 1 base and J by 4 bases, 7 bases remained unmatched. CDR3 DNA: TGTGCCAGCAGTGAAGTAAACAGGGGACGGTACGAGCAGTACTTC. The encoded protein is CASSEVNRGRYEQYF. Filled out from reference TRBV2 and TRBJ2-7, the complete variable domain reads EPEVTQTPSHQVTQMGQEVILRCVPISNHLYFYWYRQILGQKVEFLVSFYNNEISEKSEIFDDQFSVERPDGSNFTLKIRSTKLEDSAMYFCASSEVNRGRYEQYFGPGTRLTVT.

The chain carries TRBV7-2 and TRBJ2-3, with TRBD1 as a possible D gene (6 bases). Germline V gene sequence: CDR1 SGHTA, CDR2 FQGNSA. The CDR3 covers 14 residues. V was trimmed by 3 bases and J by 0 bases, leaving 7 bases between them. As DNA, the CDR3 is TGTGCCAGCAGCTTCGACAGGAGCACAGATACGCAGTATTTT. Its protein is CASSFDRSTDTQYF.

V and J are TRBV18 and TRBJ1-5, with 9 positions matching TRBD1. Looked up from germline, CDR1 is KGHSH and CDR2 is LQKENI. The length of the CDR3 is 15 residues. V was clipped by 3 bases and J by 2 bases; unmatched bases: 2. Here the CDR3 DNA reads TGTGCCAGCTCACCGGACAGGGGTGGCAATCAGCCCCAGCATTTT. Protein: CASSPDRGGNQPQHF.

The rearrangement joins TRBV19 to TRBJ2-4; D unclear. CDR1 and CDR2 (germline): LNHDA, SQIVND (reference sequence). Between the trimmed V and J ends, which lost 2 bases and 0 bases, there was a span of 5 bases. The CDR3 is made up of 14 amino acids. CDR3 sequence: CASSIPLAKNIQYF. The CDR3 DNA sequence: TGTGCCAGTAGTATACCCCTAGCCAAAAACATTCAGTACTTC.

The chain recombines TRBV18 with TRBJ2-7, with 8 positions matching TRBD1. CDR1 is KGHSH, CDR2 LQKENI, per germline. With V trimmed by 3 bases and J by 5 bases, 3 bases remained unmatched. The length of the CDR3 is 13 residues. CDR3 bases: TGTGCCAGCTCACCCGACAGGGGAAACGAGCAGTACTTC. Protein: CASSPDRGNEQYF.

V and J are TRBV7-2 and TRBJ2-3; 10 bases are a match to TRBD2. J lost 1 base, V lost 2 bases, and 6 bases had no gene match. Looked up from germline, CDR1 is SGHTA and CDR2 is FQGNSA. The CDR3 extends over 17 amino acids. CDR3 in amino acids: CASSLRLAGDRTDTQYF. DNA of the CDR3: TGTGCCAGCAGCTTAAGGCTAGCGGGGGACCGCACAGATACGCAGTATTTT.

J is TRBJ2-1 and V is TRBV25-1, with 7 positions matching TRBD1. With V trimmed by 4 bases and J by 7 bases, 4 bases remained unmatched. Germline loops: CDR1 MGHDK, CDR2 SYGVNS. CDR3 size: 13 residues. The CDR3 DNA reads TGTGCCAGCAGTGTGGGACAGATTAATGAGCAGTTCTTC. Encoded protein: CASSVGQINEQFF.

The chain is built from TRBV7-3 and TRBJ2-1; weak D call: TRBD2 (7 bases). V was clipped by 2 bases and J by 5 bases, with 16 bases between them. Germline CDR1 and CDR2: SGHTA and FQGTGA. This CDR3 has 16 amino acids. The CDR3 nucleotides are TGTGCCAGCAGCTTATCCCGTACGGGGGGCCACAATGAGCAGTTCTTC. This codes for CASSLSRTGGHNEQFF.

This chain links TRBV18 with TRBJ2-3; D remains unclear. There are 12 residues in the CDR3. V dropped 4 bases and J dropped 2 bases, with 4 bases sitting between them. In germline, CDR1 is KGHSH, CDR2 LQKENI. CDR3 loop: CASSLYTDTQYF. CDR3 DNA: TGTGCCAGCTCACTGTACACAGATACGCAGTATTTT.

The genes are TRBV27 and TRBJ2-7, with 9 nucleotides matching TRBD2. Germline V gene sequence: CDR1 MNHEY, CDR2 SMNVEV (reference sequence). The CDR3 is made up of 16 amino acids. Trimming took 5 bases from V and 7 from J; bases not matched to a gene: 15. The CDR3 DNA is TGTGCCAGCAGTCCGTCCCGGTTAGCGGGAGAGGGTGAGCAGTACTTC. It is translated as CASSPSRLAGEGEQYF.

The V gene is TRBV18, the J gene TRBJ1-3; no clear D. The CDR3 length is 14 residues. V lost 1 base, J lost 4 bases, and 8 bases lay in between. Germline V gives CDR1 KGHSH, CDR2 LQKENI. The CDR3 DNA is TGTGCCAGCTCACCACAAAACAGCGGAAACACCATATATTTT. Its protein is CASSPQNSGNTIYF.

In DNA form, the CDR3 reads TGTGCCAGCAGTAGGGGACAGGGGGGTGGCTACACCTTC. Its protein product is CASSRGQGGGYTF. The chain has TRBV6-5 and TRBJ1-2; 11 bases agree with TRBD1. J was trimmed by 7 bases and V by 5 bases; bases with no gene match: 3. Germline lookup yields CDR1 MNHEY and CDR2 SVGAGI. CDR3 size: 13 residues.

The rearrangement uses TRBV7-9 and TRBJ1-4; maybe TRBD1 (5 bases). The CDR3 is 15 amino acids. Germline assignment: CDR1 SEHNR and CDR2 FQNEAQ (reference sequence). V was shortened by 5 bases and J by 8 bases, with 18 bases between the two germline ends. Here the CDR3 reads CASSPQGTPIEKLFF. The DNA of the CDR3 is TGTGCCAGCAGCCCTCAGGGTACCCCAATCGAAAAACTGTTTTTT.

The chain links TRBV19 to TRBJ1-4; the D gene is possibly TRBD1 (5 bases). CDR1 and CDR2 (germline): LNHDA, SQIVND (reference sequence). The CDR3 length is 14 residues. The V and J ends lost 4 bases and 4 bases respectively, with 10 bases between them. The CDR3, as DNA: TGTGCCAGTAGTACTAGACAGCTTAATGAAAAACTGTTTTTT. Its translation is CASSTRQLNEKLFF. Full variable domain (rest looked up from reference TRBV19 and TRBJ1-4): DGGITQSPKYLFRKEGQNVTLSCEQNLNHDAMYWYRQDPGQGLRLIYYSQIVNDFQKGDIAEGYSVSREKKESFPLTVTSAQKNPTAFYLCASSTRQLNEKLFFGSGTQLSVL.

CDR3 region: CASSYSGGIGSEQYF. CDR3 nucleotides: TGTGCCAGCAGTTACTCGGGAGGGATTGGGAGCGAGCAGTACTTC. The rearrangement joins TRBV6-5 to TRBJ2-7, with 7 positions matching TRBD2. Germline V gene lookup returns CDR1 MNHEY and CDR2 SVGAGI. The CDR3 totals 15 residues. V was clipped by 0 bases and J by 6 bases; unmatched bases: 8.

CDR3 residues: CASSPPGLAGTGELFF. CDR3 DNA sequence: TGTGCCAGCTCACCACCAGGACTAGCTGGCACCGGGGAGCTGTTTTTT. This rearrangement joins TRBV18 to TRBJ2-2, with TRBD2 matching 8 bases. CDR3 length: 16 amino acids. CDR1 KGHSH and CDR2 LQKENI come from the germline V gene. The J segment lost 4 bases and the V segment lost 0 bases, leaving 4 bases of the junction unmatched.

The rearrangement links TRBV6-5 to TRBJ2-7, with a tentative D call TRBD2 (5 bases). V lost 2 bases and J 2 bases, leaving 10 bases between the germline ends. Germline-derived CDR1 and CDR2 are MNHEY and SVGAGI. The CDR3 runs 14 residues. CDR3 bases: TGTGCCAGCAGTTACGGACTCCACGCCTACGAGCAGTACTTC. This codes for CASSYGLHAYEQYF.

The genes are TRBV7-9 and TRBJ2-4; D gene uncertain. Trimming took 5 bases from V and 10 from J, leaving 12 bases between them. Germline V CDR1 and CDR2: SEHNR, FQNEAQ (reference sequence). The CDR3 has 12 residues. The CDR3 nucleotides read TGTGCCAGCAGCCATCCTTCAGGAATTCAGTACTTC. Its translation is CASSHPSGIQYF.

This chain joins TRBV19 and TRBJ2-5; 8 nucleotides match TRBD2. Germline loops: CDR1 LNHDA, CDR2 SQIVND (reference sequence). The CDR3 is made up of 14 amino acids. After removal of 3 bases from V and 4 bases from J, the junction contained 4 bases not matched to a gene. CDR3 residues: CASSIVGRGETQYF. CDR3 DNA: TGTGCCAGTAGTATTGTCGGGAGGGGAGAGACCCAGTACTTC.

The chain recombines TRBV7-9 with TRBJ2-7; possible D gene TRBD1, 6 bases. V was trimmed by 5 bases and J by 3 bases, leaving 17 bases between them. Germline assignment: CDR1 SEHNR and CDR2 FQNEAQ (reference sequence). The CDR3 runs to 15 residues. The CDR3 DNA reads as TGTGCCAGCAGCCCAACAGGGAGAGGGGTCTACGAGCAGTACTTC. It is translated as CASSPTGRGVYEQYF.